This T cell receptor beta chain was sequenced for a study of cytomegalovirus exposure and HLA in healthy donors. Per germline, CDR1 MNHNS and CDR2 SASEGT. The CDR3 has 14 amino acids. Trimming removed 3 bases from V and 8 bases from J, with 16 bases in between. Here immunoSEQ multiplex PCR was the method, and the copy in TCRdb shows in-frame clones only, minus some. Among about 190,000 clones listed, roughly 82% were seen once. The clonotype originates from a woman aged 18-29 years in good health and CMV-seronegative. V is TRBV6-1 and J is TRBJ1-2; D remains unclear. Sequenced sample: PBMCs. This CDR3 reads CASSDLGVLRGYTF. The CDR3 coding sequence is TGTGCCAGCAGTGACCTAGGAGTCTTGAGGGGCTACACCTTC.